The rows below give T cell receptor beta chains drawn from one sample of a study of cytomegalovirus exposure and HLA in healthy donors. Sequencing used immunoSEQ multiplex PCR; TCRdb keeps in-frame clones, though not all of them. The data show around 170,000 clones, more than 65% seen once. The sequencing sample was made of PBMCs. The receptor source for this set is a man in his forties or fifties in good health and CMV-seronegative. Each CDR3 is given with its conserved first and last residue. A D gene is named only where the DNA matches it firmly. Expanded clones get a size class; other rows say once, few or many, or leave the size out.

v_call	d_call	clone_size	j_call	cdr3_nt	cdr3_aa
TRBV10-3	TRBD1	-	TRBJ1-1	TGTGCCATCAGGGAGCAGACAGGGTTTACTGAAGCTTTCTTT	CAIREQTGFTEAFF
TRBV29-1	-	-	TRBJ1-1	TGCAGCCCCGGAGGGAACACTGAAGCTTTCTTT	CSPGGNTEAFF
TRBV19	-	-	TRBJ2-7	TGTGCCAGTAGTCCACTAAGCCCGGCCTACGAGCAGTACTTC	CASSPLSPAYEQYF
TRBV6-4	-	-	TRBJ2-2	TGTGCCAGCAGTGTCTTACTGGACAGCCTGGTGTACCGGACCGGGGAGCTGTTTTTT	CASSVLLDSLVYRTGELFF
TRBV7-9	-	-	TRBJ1-4	TGTTCCAGCAGCTTACCCTTGGCGGATGAAAAACTGTTTTTT	CSSSLPLADEKLFF
TRBV2	-	-	TRBJ1-5	TGTGCCAGCAAACAGGATGGCCAGCCCCAGCATTTT	CASKQDGQPQHF
TRBV29-1	-	once	TRBJ1-2	TGCAGCGTTGAAGATCCAGGGAACTATGGCTACACCTTC	CSVEDPGNYGYTF
TRBV29-1	TRBD1	-	TRBJ1-1	TGCAGCGTTAACAGGGGGTTCGAAACTGAAGCTTTCTTT	CSVNRGFETEAFF
TRBV7-9	-	-	TRBJ2-5	TGTGCCAGCAGGCTGGGGCTCCAAGGGACCCAGTACTTC	CASRLGLQGTQYF
TRBV7-9	-	once	TRBJ1-1	TGTGCCAGCAGCTCTCTCGACAGGAAGAACACTGAAGCTTTCTTT	CASSSLDRKNTEAFF
TRBV5-1	-	few	TRBJ2-3	TGCGCCAGCAGCTTGGAAGGGGTAACAGATACGCAGTATTTT	CASSLEGVTDTQYF
TRBV27	TRBD1	-	TRBJ1-2	TGTGCCAGCAAAAAGGGACAGATTAACTATGGCTACACCTTC	CASKKGQINYGYTF
TRBV27	TRBD1	-	TRBJ2-1	TGTGCCAGCAGTCTCTCGACAGGGGAAAGATTCAATGAGCAGTTCTTC	CASSLSTGERFNEQFF
TRBV7-2	TRBD2	-	TRBJ2-7	TGTGCCAGCAGCTCACGTAGCGGGGGGGGACGCGAGCAGTACTTC	CASSSRSGGGREQYF
TRBV7-2	-	-	TRBJ2-1	TGTGCCAGCACCCGACCAGGACAGATAAGCTCCTACAATGAGCAGTTCTTC	CASTRPGQISSYNEQFF
TRBV5-1	-	-	TRBJ1-3	TGCGCCAGCAGCCCCACAGGGAAAGGAAACACCATATATTTT	CASSPTGKGNTIYF
TRBV25-1	TRBD2	once	TRBJ2-3	TGTGCCAGCAGTGAAAGCGGGGGGTGGGCAGATACGCAGTATTTT	CASSESGGWADTQYF
TRBV6-5	-	-	TRBJ1-4	TGTGCCTCGGGGAGGGACGAAAAACTGTTTTTT	CASGRDEKLFF
TRBV6-5	-	once	TRBJ1-1	TGTGCCAGCAGGTTACAGCTCAACACTGAAGCTTTCTTT	CASRLQLNTEAFF
TRBV27	-	-	TRBJ1-1	TGTGCCAGCAGTTTCGGGGGGGTCAACACTGAAGCTTTCTTT	CASSFGGVNTEAFF
TRBV6-6	TRBD2	-	TRBJ2-1	TGTGCCAGCAGGGGAGGGTTGGGCCACAATGAGCAGTTCTTC	CASRGGLGHNEQFF
TRBV5-1	-	-	TRBJ1-2	TGCGCCAGCAGCTTGGAGGAGAACTATGGCTACACCTTC	CASSLEENYGYTF
TRBV7-9	-	-	TRBJ1-4	TGTGCCAGCAGCCCAGGGACAATCCGTAGTGAAAAACTGTTTTTT	CASSPGTIRSEKLFF
TRBV5-6	-	-	TRBJ2-5	TGTGCCAGCAGCCCTCGGGGGGCAACGGGGGAGACCCAGTACTTC	CASSPRGATGETQYF
TRBV5-5	-	-	TRBJ1-1	TGTGCCAGCAGCTCTGGAGCCTACACTGAAGCTTTCTTT	CASSSGAYTEAFF
TRBV18	TRBD1	once	TRBJ1-1	TGTGCCAGCTCATCGGGACAGCAGTCTGAAGCTTTCTTT	CASSSGQQSEAFF
TRBV7-3	TRBD1	few	TRBJ1-1	TGTGCCAGCAGCTTAGAATGGACAGGGGGCAACACTGAAGCTTTCTTT	CASSLEWTGGNTEAFF
TRBV7-2	TRBD1	few	TRBJ2-7	TGTGCCAGCAGAATTGATACAGGGGGTCGGCAGTACTTC	CASRIDTGGRQYF
TRBV5-5	TRBD1	-	TRBJ2-7	TGTGCCAGCAGCTTTACAGGGGCCTGGGACGAGCAGTACTTC	CASSFTGAWDEQYF